The rows below give T cell receptor beta chains drawn from one sample of a study of T cell responses to AZD1222 COVID-19 vaccine. The data were produced by immunoSEQ multiplex PCR, yet TCRdb's version contains in-frame clones alone and is incomplete. Of under 170,000 clones detected, about 93% appear once; the ten largest clones hold around 1.3%. Sample: peripheral blood, taken on day 0 of AZD1222 vaccination. These receptors were obtained from an adult in good health. The CDR3 runs from the conserved cysteine through the conserved F or W. Each record gives: D gene, V gene, J gene, clone size, CDR3 protein, CDR3 DNA. D genes are given only for firm matches. Clone sizes are given selectively: once, few, many, or a class where the clone is expanded.

>NA|TRBV12-3/TRBV12-4|TRBJ2-3|NA
CASSFGWEDTQYF
TGTGCCAGCAGTTTCGGCTGGGAGGATACGCAGTATTTT
>NA|TRBV3-1/TRBV3-2|TRBJ1-4|NA
CASSQAERINEKLFF
TGTGCCAGCAGCCAAGCGGAGAGAATTAATGAAAAACTGTTTTTT
>NA|TRBV19|TRBJ1-5|NA
CASSTRSYSNQPQHF
TGTGCCAGTAGTACACGGTCCTATAGCAATCAGCCCCAGCATTTT
>NA|TRBV19|TRBJ2-1|once
CASSMIGEQFF
TGTGCCAGTAGTATGATCGGGGAGCAGTTCTTC
>NA|TRBV28|TRBJ1-2|NA
CASSSLTGRTGYGYTF
TGTGCCAGCAGTTCTCTTACAGGGCGAACTGGTTATGGCTACACCTTC
>TRBD1|TRBV6-5|TRBJ1-5|NA
CASILGQGAWQPQHF
TGTGCCAGCATATTAGGACAGGGGGCATGGCAGCCCCAGCATTTT
>NA|TRBV3-1/TRBV3-2|TRBJ1-1|NA
CASSHPGANTEAFF
TGTGCCAGCAGCCACCCAGGGGCGAACACTGAAGCTTTCTTT
>TRBD1|TRBV5-4|TRBJ1-2|NA
CASSQDRVRYGYTF
TGTGCCAGCAGCCAGGACAGGGTTCGGTATGGCTACACCTTC
>TRBD1|TRBV5-1|TRBJ1-2|NA
CASSLGTGGAYGYTF
TGCGCCAGCAGCTTGGGGACAGGGGGCGCGTATGGCTACACCTTC
>NA|TRBV28|TRBJ1-5|NA
CASSLGGVNQPQHF
TGTGCCAGCAGTTTAGGGGGCGTAAATCAGCCCCAGCATTTT
>TRBD2|TRBV4-1|TRBJ2-3|few
CASSQGTSDTDTQYF
TGCGCCAGCAGCCAAGGGACTAGCGATACAGATACGCAGTATTTT
>NA|TRBV19|TRBJ1-5|once
CASSISDNFNQPQHF
TGTGCCAGTAGTATCTCGGACAACTTCAATCAGCCCCAGCATTTT
>NA|TRBV5-5|TRBJ1-6|few
CATRTSYNSPLHF
TGTGCCACCAGGACATCTTATAATTCACCCCTCCACTTT
>NA|TRBV19|TRBJ1-5|NA
CASSIGTAYQPQHF
TGTGCCAGTAGTATAGGGACAGCTTATCAGCCCCAGCATTTT
>TRBD1|TRBV5-4|TRBJ1-1|NA
CAIPGQGNTEAFF
TGTGCCATACCGGGACAGGGCAACACTGAAGCTTTCTTT
>TRBD1|TRBV18|TRBJ1-1|NA
CASSPRPGQGNTEAFF
TGTGCCAGCTCACCTAGACCGGGACAGGGAAACACTGAAGCTTTCTTT
>TRBD2|TRBV6-4|TRBJ2-1|NA
CASSAGTSGIDEQFF
TGTGCCAGCAGTGCGGGGACTAGCGGGATTGATGAGCAGTTCTTC
>TRBD1|TRBV4-1|TRBJ1-6|NA
CASSQGQDRGASPLHF
TGCGCCAGCAGCCAAGGTCAAGACAGGGGGGCTTCACCCCTCCACTTT
>NA|TRBV6-5|TRBJ1-6|NA
CASSYWGPRNNSPLHF
TGTGCCAGCAGTTACTGGGGCCCAAGAAATAATTCACCCCTCCACTTT
>NA|TRBV5-1|TRBJ1-2|NA
CASSFSGEGYTF
TGCGCCAGCAGCTTTTCAGGAGAGGGCTACACCTTC
>NA|TRBV5-1|TRBJ2-3|NA
CASSLGLPIGTDTQYF
TGCGCCAGCAGCTTGGGACTCCCCATAGGCACAGATACGCAGTATTTT
>NA|TRBV9|TRBJ2-2|NA
CASSAPQGYNTGELFF
TGTGCCAGCAGCGCACCTCAGGGTTACAACACCGGGGAGCTGTTTTTT
>TRBD1|TRBV27|TRBJ1-2|NA
CASSLSGTGSGYTF
TGTGCCAGCAGTCTCTCCGGGACAGGTTCCGGCTACACCTTC
>NA|TRBV9|TRBJ2-3|NA
CASSVQVGSDTQYF
TGTGCCAGCAGCGTACAGGTAGGGTCAGATACGCAGTATTTT
>NA|TRBV4-1|TRBJ1-4|NA
CASSPRDFGTNEKLFF
TGCGCCAGCAGCCCCCGGGACTTCGGCACTAATGAAAAACTGTTTTTT
>NA|TRBV19|TRBJ1-5|once
CASTGTSRNQPQHF
TGTGCCAGTACTGGCACAAGCCGCAATCAGCCCCAGCATTTT
>NA|TRBV2|TRBJ1-5|NA
CASSRIDSNQPQHF
TGTGCCAGCAGCCGAATAGATAGCAATCAGCCCCAGCATTTT
>TRBD2|TRBV5-1|TRBJ2-5|once
CASSLGGLAGGETQYF
TGCGCCAGCAGCTTGGGGGGACTAGCGGGAGGAGAGACCCAGTACTTC
>NA|TRBV5-5|TRBJ1-4|NA
CASSSIDEKLFF
TGTGCCAGCAGCTCGATAGATGAAAAACTGTTTTTT
>NA|TRBV7-2|TRBJ1-1|NA
CASIISGGNTEAFF
TGTGCCAGCATTATTTCTGGGGGAAACACTGAAGCTTTCTTT
>TRBD2|TRBV10-2|TRBJ2-1|NA
CASSDPPSGGARNEQFF
TGCGCCAGCAGTGATCCCCCTAGCGGGGGGGCGCGGAATGAGCAGTTCTTC
>NA|TRBV12-3/TRBV12-4|TRBJ2-1|few
CASSSLGDEQFF
TGTGCCAGCAGTTCGTTGGGGGATGAGCAGTTCTTC
>NA|TRBV4-1|TRBJ1-4|NA
CASSRTGLGGTNEKLFF
TGCGCCAGCAGCCGCACAGGGTTGGGAGGAACTAATGAAAAACTGTTTTTT
>NA|TRBV6-5|TRBJ1-6|NA
CASRTSGSYNSPLHF
TGTGCCAGCAGGACGTCGGGCAGTTATAATTCACCCCTCCACTTT
>TRBD2|TRBV5-1|TRBJ2-1|NA
CASSFLAGVYNEQFF
TGCGCCAGCAGCTTCCTAGCGGGGGTCTACAATGAGCAGTTCTTC
>TRBD1|TRBV4-2|TRBJ2-1|NA
CASSLGQGIYNEQFF
TGTGCCAGCAGCCTTGGACAGGGGATCTACAATGAGCAGTTCTTC
>TRBD2|TRBV18|TRBJ2-1|NA
CASSPPQVTSGTEQFF
TGTGCCAGCTCACCACCGCAGGTGACTAGCGGAACGGAGCAGTTCTTC
>TRBD1|TRBV18|TRBJ1-2|NA
CASSRTGDDYGYTF
TGTGCCAGCTCGAGGACAGGGGACGACTATGGCTACACCTTC
>NA|TRBV10-3|TRBJ1-4|NA
CAITLWLQNEKLFF
TGTGCCATCACCCTATGGCTACAGAATGAAAAACTGTTTTTT
>NA|TRBV14|TRBJ1-2|NA
CASSQRRGWAFYYGYTF
TGTGCCAGCAGCCAAAGGAGGGGTTGGGCCTTTTACTATGGCTACACCTTC
>TRBD1|TRBV5-1|TRBJ2-2|NA
CASSFELDRGLNTGELFF
TGCGCCAGCAGCTTCGAACTGGACAGGGGGCTGAACACCGGGGAGCTGTTTTTT
>NA|TRBV5-8|TRBJ1-2|NA
CAKGPIYGYTF
TGTGCCAAGGGACCGATCTATGGCTACACCTTC